This paragraph reports one TCR beta chain. As yet, its antigen is unknown. The entry originates in a study of cytomegalovirus exposure and HLA in healthy donors. On the study more broadly: From about 180 million T cells, an earlier analysis saw approximately 110 million unique TCR beta sequences.

The CDR3 runs to 14 residues. V gave up 0 bases and J gave up 5 bases, with 11 bases separating them. Per the germline V gene, CDR1 is KGHSH and CDR2 is LQKENI. Study conclusions and caveats: A later examination showed that TCR association rates differed by HLA locus, with DRB1 most and HLA-C fewest. High specificity and sensitivity for cytomegalovirus status were reported for the classifier. A later analysis linked a missense variant in DCLRE1C to the trimming of TCR beta V and J genes.

Vbeta (60) and Jbeta (13) primers were used in the PCR. Profiling relied on immunoSEQ multiplex PCR, and the TCRdb table lists in-frame clones only, not all of them. The table shows 75,000 to 90,000 clones, with approximately 70% occurring only once. The chain carries TRBV18 and TRBJ2-7; D ambiguous. Sequenced material: PBMCs. This sequence was found in a woman between 40 and 50 years old in good health and CMV-seropositive. This chain's CDR3 is CASSPPSSTNEQYF. As DNA, the CDR3 is TGTGCCAGCTCACCACCGAGTTCAACTAACGAGCAGTACTTC.